This T cell receptor beta chain was observed in a study of long-term antiretroviral therapy in people with HIV. Overall study: By about a decade, the earliest samples predate the 2015 immediate-ART recommendation.

Survey-level immunoSEQ v3.0 assays were run. TCRdb keeps only in-frame clones here, not all; method: immunoSEQ multiplex PCR. The sample has fewer than 35,000 clones, approximately 85% seen once; the top ten hold 7.5% to 9.5%. On this clone itself: Its cognate antigen is unknown.

The CDR3 is 14 amino acids. Trimming at V came to 0 bases and at J to 1 base, leaving 1 base not matched to a gene. CDR1 and CDR2 (germline): GTSNPN, SVGIG (reference sequence). Regarding the study as a whole: Blood dating 2004 to 2017 may reflect older ART regimens. Whereas controls had wider CDR3 length ranges, HIV repertoires had narrower ones.

PBMC samples from each donor numbered at least one pre-ART and at least two post-ART. The gene calls are TRBV30 and TRBJ2-3, with 7 positions matching TRBD2. The sequence was obtained from a man in his forties or fifties with HIV. This specimen was unsorted PBMCs, taken 3 years after starting antiretroviral therapy. CDR3 region: CAWSVRGGTDTQYF. The CDR3 nucleotides are TGTGCCTGGAGTGTACGGGGGGGCACAGATACGCAGTATTTT.